What follows are 6 T cell receptor beta chains derived from one specimen sequenced in a study of beta chain features in type 1 diabetes. No antigen is known for these receptors. The isolated RNA, all of it, was reverse transcribed, so expressed TCRB transcripts were what got sequenced. The repertoire was sequenced with immunoSEQ multiplex PCR; TCRdb's copy has only in-frame clones and lacks some. The sample shows 600,000 to 700,000 clones, around an eighth of them seen only once. Study results and caveats: In all four CD4+ subsets, TCRB CDR3 length was significantly, moderately reduced in type 1 diabetes.

Input material: naive CD4+ T cells from blood. The receptors shown here come from a man aged 18 to 35 with type 1 diabetes.

Comment on this clone: Other DNA sequences of this sample code for an identical CDR3. The gene calls are TRBV5-1 and TRBJ2-6; D not resolved. The length of the CDR3 is 15 residues. CDR1 is SGHRS, CDR2 YFSETQ, per germline. Trimming stripped 1 base from V and 0 bases from J, with 5 bases between. CDR3: CASSLTVSGANVLTF. The CDR3, as DNA: TGCGCCAGCAGCTTGACAGTCTCTGGGGCCAACGTCCTGACTTTC.

The sample holds a few counts of this clone. The V and J genes are TRBV5-1 and TRBJ2-6, with a weak D call TRBD2 (5 bases). Germline CDR1 SGHRS, CDR2 YFSETQ. Between the trimmed V and J ends, which lost 4 bases and 2 bases, there was a span of 13 bases. The CDR3 totals 16 residues. CDR3 DNA: TGCGCCAGCAGCCCCGGGGTGTTGGCTGGGGCCAACGTCCTGACTTTC. Its translation: CASSPGVLAGANVLTF.

This chain links TRBV25-1 with TRBJ2-5, with D perhaps matching TRBD1 (5 bases). Germline CDR1 MGHDK, CDR2 SYGVNS. Trimming stripped 6 bases from V and 0 bases from J, with 8 bases between. The CDR3 loop spans 13 amino acids. The CDR3 DNA reads TGTGCCAGCAGGAGACAGAACCAAGAGACCCAGTACTTC. Translation gives CASRRQNQETQYF. The whole variable domain, filled in from reference TRBV25-1 and TRBJ2-5, reads EADIYQTPRYLVIGTGKKITLECSQTMGHDKMYWYQQDPGMELHLIHYSYGVNSTEKGDLSSESTVSRIRTEHFPLTLESARPSHTSQYLCASRRQNQETQYFGPGTRLLVL.

V and J are TRBV7-2 and TRBJ2-3, with unresolved D. Germline CDR1 SGHTA, CDR2 FQGNSA. The V gene lost 1 base and the J gene lost 0 bases, with 8 bases spanning the gap. The CDR3 totals 15 residues. The CDR3 loop reads CASSLGQASTDTQYF. Here the CDR3 DNA reads TGTGCCAGCAGCTTAGGGCAGGCTAGCACAGATACGCAGTATTTT.

This chain connects TRBV12-5 to TRBJ2-5, with a possible D match to TRBD2 (6 bases). The CDR3 sequence is 13 residues long. Germline values: CDR1 LGHNT, CDR2 FRNRAP. Between the trimmed V and J ends, which lost 7 bases and 3 bases, there was a span of 12 bases. Written as DNA, the CDR3 is TGTGCTAGTGTTTGGAGGGAGGAAGAGACCCAGTACTTC. Its protein is CASVWREEETQYF.

This sequence joins TRBV6-5 and TRBJ1-4; the D gene is possibly TRBD1 (6 bases). The CDR3 runs 14 residues. V gave up 6 bases and J gave up 2 bases, with 10 bases separating them. Germline V gene sequence: CDR1 MNHEY, CDR2 SVGAGI. The CDR3 nucleotides are TGTGCCAGCAGACCCAGGGGTACTAATGAAAAACTGTTTTTT. It is translated as CASRPRGTNEKLFF.